What follows are 9 T cell receptor beta chains derived from one specimen sequenced in a study of neurological immune-mediated disorders. TCRdb re-called the 5' RACE reads with MiXCR, one entry per CDR3 protein. The data show over 50,000 distinct CDR3 sequences, with 3% to 4% seen just once and around 5.6% held by the top ten. Sequencing used PBMCs. These receptor sequences come from a man in his forties with multiple sclerosis.

There are many counts of this clonotype. The chain has TRBV4-1 and TRBJ2-5, with D maybe TRBD2 (7 bases). CDR3 size: 16 residues. Germline assignment: CDR1 MGHRA and CDR2 YSYEKL. The V gene lost 0 bases and the J gene lost 1 base, with 12 bases spanning the gap. CDR3 coding DNA: TGCGCCAGCAGCCAAGAGCGGGGGCGGCTCCAAGAGACCCAGTACTTC. Protein product: CASSQERGRLQETQYF.

Ten or more counts support this clonotype. The chain uses TRBV20-1 and TRBJ1-6; D gene ambiguous. The CDR3 extends over 12 amino acids. In germline, CDR1 is DFQATT, CDR2 SNEGSKA (reference sequence). The V end was cut by 6 bases, the J end by 6 bases, with 9 bases between. The CDR3 nucleotides read TGCAGTGCCTATAGAGCTAATTCACCCCTCCACTTT. Protein: CSAYRANSPLHF.

This clonotype showed up many times. CDR3 amino acids: CASSEGSVPNEQYF. DNA of the CDR3: TGCGCCAGCAGTGAAGGTTCAGTTCCCAACGAGCAGTACTTC. The rearrangement links TRBV10-2 to TRBJ2-7; D not certain. CDR1 is WSHSY and CDR2 is SAAADI in the germline V gene. The CDR3 has 14 amino acids. The V end lost 3 bases, the J end lost 5 bases, and 14 bases lay between the germline ends.

This clonotype was seen a handful of times. The chain carries TRBV7-2 and TRBJ1-5; D possibly corresponds to TRBD1 (6 bases). Germline V lookup: CDR1 SGHTA, CDR2 FQGNSA. The CDR3 totals 18 residues. With 5 bases removed from V and 1 base from J, the gap between germline ends came to 21 bases. The CDR3 DNA reads TGTGCCAGCAGCACCAGAGGGGACATACTTAGGAGCAATCAGCCCCAGCATTTT. This translates into CASSTRGDILRSNQPQHF. The full variable domain, with the rest looked up from reference TRBV7-2 and TRBJ1-5, is GAGVSQSPSNKVTEKGKDVELRCDPISGHTALYWYRQSLGQGLEFLIYFQGNSAPDKSGLPSDRFSAERTGGSVSTLTIQRTQQEDSAVYLCASSTRGDILRSNQPQHFGDGTRLSIL.

This clonotype was counted between two and nine times. J is TRBJ1-1 and V is TRBV18; D gene ambiguous. Looked up from germline, CDR1 is KGHSH and CDR2 is LQKENI. The CDR3 totals 14 residues. Between the trimmed V and J ends, which lost 1 base and 5 bases, there was a span of 11 bases. For the CDR3, the DNA is TGTGCCAGCTCACCACGAGCAATCCCTACTGAAGCTTTCTTT. As protein: CASSPRAIPTEAFF.

The table lists this clonotype with a few counts. The V and J genes are TRBV5-1 and TRBJ2-1, with D tentatively TRBD1 (5 bases). The CDR3 runs to 14 residues. The germline CDR1 and CDR2 sequences are SGHRS and YFSETQ. Trimming pared 0 bases from V and 8 bases from J, leaving 12 bases between. CDR3 protein: CASSLAAGSYEQFF. DNA of the CDR3: TGCGCCAGCAGCTTGGCGGCAGGGTCCTATGAGCAGTTCTTC.

This clonotype was counted ten times or more. This chain connects TRBV7-9 to TRBJ1-1; D perhaps matches TRBD1 (5 bases). V gave up 10 bases and J gave up 6 bases, with 18 bases separating them. The CDR3 totals 13 residues. Germline V gene data show CDR1 as SEHNR and CDR2 as FQNEAQ (reference sequence). CDR3 DNA: TGTGCCACCCTACCTTCAGGGCCATCTGAAGCTTTCTTT. This encodes CATLPSGPSEAFF.

This clonotype has ten or more counts. The V call is TRBV9, the J call TRBJ1-5; 8 bases are a match to TRBD1. Per the germline V gene, CDR1 is SGDLS and CDR2 is YYNGEE. There are 13 residues in the CDR3. V dropped 7 bases and J dropped 6; count of bases not matched to a gene: 6. DNA of the CDR3: TGTGCCAGCGGACAGGGCTTAGGTCAGCCCCAGCATTTT. Its translation is CASGQGLGQPQHF.

In this sample, this clonotype turned up many times. V is TRBV12-3 or TRBV12-4 and J is TRBJ1-6, with D maybe TRBD1 (6 bases). Between the trimmed V and J ends, which lost 5 bases and 6 bases, there was a span of 11 bases. The CDR3 is made up of 14 amino acids. This CDR3 is CASSARGANSPLHF. DNA of the CDR3: TGTGCCAGCAGTGCGAGGGGGGCTAATTCACCCCTCCACTTT.